These 26 T cell receptor beta chains were all obtained from the same sample, sequenced in a study of CD8 T cells in Susac syndrome (dated by TCRdb to between 2018 and 2020). Library generation was performed with the immunoSEQ multiplex PCR assay. RNA was extracted with the RNeasy kit and roughly 0.5 to 1 ug was reverse transcribed using random hexamers. Clones were called with MiXCR by TCRdb after fastp trimmed the public reads at Q25, and only in-frame beta chains were retained. All rows with the same CDR3 protein become a single entry with the most common DNA and genes. This sample holds under 200,000 distinct CDR3 sequences; around nine tenths were observed only once. The top ten hold roughly 0.087% of the sample. The sequenced sample was CD4+ T cells from PBMCs. The receptors derive from a human donor with Susac syndrome.

The J gene is TRBJ1-6, the V gene TRBV5-1; TRBD1 aligns across 7 bases. The CDR3 is 13 residues long. In germline, CDR1 is SGHRS, CDR2 YFSETQ. Trimming took 4 bases from V and 7 from J; bases not matched to a gene: 2. CDR3 sequence: CASSMDRNSPLHF. In nucleotides, the CDR3 is TGCGCCAGCAGCATGGACAGGAATTCACCCCTCCACTTT.

The rearrangement links TRBV20-1 to TRBJ2-5, with 7 bases lining up with TRBD2. With 0 bases clipped from V and 1 base from J, the junction kept 8 bases outside the gene matches. Germline-derived CDR1 and CDR2 are DFQATT and SNEGSKA (reference sequence). The CDR3 extends over 16 amino acids. The CDR3 DNA reads as TGCAGTGCTAGAGATCAGCGGGGTCGCTCCCAAGAGACCCAGTACTTC. As protein: CSARDQRGRSQETQYF.

The genes are TRBV20-1 and TRBJ1-5; D is unclear. The CDR3 sequence is 12 residues long. Looked up from germline, CDR1 is DFQATT and CDR2 is SNEGSKA (reference sequence). V was cut by 1 base and J by 5 bases, with 6 bases left in between. The CDR3 region has the DNA TGCAGTGCTAGAGGATTTTATCAGCCCCAGCATTTT. Encoded protein: CSARGFYQPQHF.

The chain is built from TRBV9 and TRBJ1-2; D gene uncertain. This CDR3 is 15 amino acids long. The V and J ends lost 3 bases and 7 bases respectively, with 19 bases between them. Germline lookup yields CDR1 SGDLS and CDR2 YYNGEE. CDR3 bases: TGTGCCAGCAGCGAAGACACCTACCCAAGAGGTGGCTACACCTTC. Translating gives CASSEDTYPRGGYTF.

In this sample, this clonotype turned up once. The genes are TRBV12-5 and TRBJ2-1; 12 positions agree with TRBD2. J gave up 9 bases and V 2 bases, and 11 bases lay outside the gene matches. CDR3 size: 17 residues. Germline values: CDR1 LGHNT, CDR2 FRNRAP. CDR3 residues: CASGLINLAGGGSEQFF. DNA for the CDR3: TGTGCTAGTGGTTTGATTAACCTAGCGGGAGGGGGAAGTGAGCAGTTCTTC.

V usage is TRBV20-1 and J usage is TRBJ2-2; 8 nucleotides align to TRBD2. CDR3 size: 14 residues. CDR1 DFQATT and CDR2 SNEGSKA come from the germline V gene (reference sequence). Germline trimming cut 2 bases from V and 7 bases from J; bases unmatched to any gene: 6. The CDR3 DNA follows: TGCAGTGCTAGACGGGGGGGCCTAAACGGGGAGCTGTTTTTT. Amino acid sequence: CSARRGGLNGELFF.

The chain links TRBV7-2 to TRBJ1-1; D not certain. With 5 bases removed from V and 4 bases from J, the gap between germline ends came to 11 bases. From germline, CDR1 is SGHTA and CDR2 FQGNSA. The CDR3 covers 13 residues. CDR3 loop: CASSRGKITEAFF. As DNA, the CDR3 is TGTGCCAGCAGCCGTGGGAAGATCACTGAAGCTTTCTTT.

Written as DNA, the CDR3 is TGTGCCAGCAGGGGGGACAGGGGGTTTGCCACTGAAGCTTTCTTT. This sequence encodes CASRGDRGFATEAFF. The genes are TRBV12-3 or TRBV12-4 and TRBJ1-1; 11 bases are a match to TRBD1. The CDR3 has 15 amino acids. The V and J ends lost 6 bases and 4 bases, in that order; junction bases with no gene match: 7.

This chain uses TRBV7-2 with TRBJ2-5, with 12 bases identical to TRBD2. Trimming cost V 3 bases and J 0 bases; bases outside gene matches: 2. The CDR3 covers 16 residues. Germline V lookup: CDR1 SGHTA, CDR2 FQGNSA. CDR3 region: CASSFGLAGYQETQYF. Written as DNA, the CDR3 is TGTGCCAGCAGCTTCGGACTAGCGGGGTACCAAGAGACCCAGTACTTC.

The chain has TRBV6-6 and TRBJ1-4; D is undetermined. Trimming shortened V by 10 bases and J by 0 bases, and 9 bases separated the two germline ends. Germline V gene data show CDR1 as MNHNY and CDR2 as SVGAGI (reference sequence). The CDR3 length is 13 residues. The CDR3 bases are TGTGCCACTCGGGGTGCAACTAATGAAAAACTGTTTTTT. Its translation is CATRGATNEKLFF.

J is TRBJ2-7 and V is TRBV12-3 or TRBV12-4; the match to TRBD2 covers 9 bases. CDR3 size: 16 residues. After removal of 7 bases from V and 1 base from J, the junction contained 11 bases not matched to a gene. The CDR3 coding sequence is TGTGCCAGCACCCTCGGGACTCTAGCGGGATCCTACGAGCAGTACTTC. Amino acid sequence: CASTLGTLAGSYEQYF.

The chain has TRBV12-5 and TRBJ1-1, with TRBD1 matching over 8 bases. CDR3 length: 14 amino acids. V gave up 5 bases and J gave up 0 bases; unmatched junction bases: 2. CDR1 is LGHNT, CDR2 FRNRAP, per germline. The chain's CDR3 is CASGPDRVNTEAFF. CDR3 bases: TGTGCTAGTGGTCCGGACAGGGTGAACACTGAAGCTTTCTTT.

The V and J genes are TRBV29-1 and TRBJ2-5; possibly TRBD1 or TRBD2 for D (5 bases each). CDR3 size: 13 residues. Trimming took off 5 bases at V and 2 bases at J, with 12 bases between the two ends. Germline V gene sequence: CDR1 SQVTM, CDR2 ANQGSEA. The CDR3 DNA reads TGCAGCGTTAAAGGGACCAAGCAAGAGACCCAGTACTTC. Translation gives CSVKGTKQETQYF.

The CDR3 DNA sequence: TGCAGTGCTAGAGATTTACGTAACCAAGAGACCCAGTACTTC. Protein: CSARDLRNQETQYF. The genes are TRBV20-1 and TRBJ2-5; D is uncertain. Germline assignment: CDR1 DFQATT and CDR2 SNEGSKA (reference sequence). The CDR3 runs to 14 residues. The V end lost 0 bases, the J end lost 0 bases, and 8 bases lay between the germline ends.

The genes are TRBV20-1 and TRBJ2-1; D is perhaps TRBD2 (6 bases). The germline V gene encodes CDR1 DFQATT and CDR2 SNEGSKA (reference sequence). Trimming stripped 4 bases from V and 3 bases from J, with 13 bases between. The CDR3 has 14 amino acids. CDR3 sequence reads: CSATEAGYYNEQFF. For the CDR3, the DNA is TGCAGTGCTACCGAGGCGGGGTACTACAATGAGCAGTTCTTC.

This clonotype was detected once. The chain carries TRBV11-2 and TRBJ2-2; 7 bases match TRBD1. With 4 bases clipped from V and 5 bases from J, the junction kept 7 bases outside the gene matches. This CDR3 comprises 15 residues. Germline V gives CDR1 SGHAT, CDR2 FQNNGV. The CDR3 nucleotides are TGTGCCAGCAGCTACCGAGACAGGGCGACCGGGGAGCTGTTTTTT. The encoded protein is CASSYRDRATGELFF. Complete variable domain (other parts from reference TRBV11-2 and TRBJ2-2): EAGVAQSPRYKIIEKRQSVAFWCNPISGHATLYWYQQILGQGPKLLIQFQNNGVVDDSQLPKDRFSAERLKGVDSTLKIQPAKLEDSAVYLCASSYRDRATGELFFGEGSRLTVL.

J is TRBJ2-7 and V is TRBV4-2; 7 bases are a match to TRBD2. The CDR3 has 13 residues. Germline trimming cut 4 bases from V and 6 bases from J; bases unmatched to any gene: 6. Germline lookup yields CDR1 LGHNA and CDR2 YNFKEQ. CDR3 protein: CASSPGLVREQYF. CDR3 DNA: TGTGCCAGCAGCCCCGGACTAGTACGCGAGCAGTACTTC.

The count of this clonotype is one. CDR3: CASSPRDHKGNTIYF. The CDR3 DNA is TGTGCCAGCAGTCCCAGGGACCATAAAGGAAACACCATATATTTT. The chain has TRBV6-6 and TRBJ1-3; tentatively, D is TRBD1 (5 bases). The CDR3 totals 15 residues. Germline CDR1 MNHNY, CDR2 SVGAGI (reference sequence). V lost 5 bases to trimming and J lost 4 bases, with 15 bases between them.

The DNA for the CDR3 is TGTGCCAGCAGCTTGGTGCCGTGGGGCTCTGGGGCTTTCTTT. This sequence encodes CASSLVPWGSGAFF. This rearrangement joins TRBV5-4 to TRBJ1-1; possibly TRBD1 for D (5 bases). V was trimmed by 0 bases and J by 11 bases, leaving 17 bases between them. The germline V gene has CDR1 SGHNT and CDR2 YYREEE (reference sequence). The CDR3 extends over 14 amino acids.

The chain combines TRBV20-1 with TRBJ1-5; D perhaps matches TRBD1 (5 bases). The V gene lost 1 base and the J gene lost 4 bases, with 8 bases spanning the gap. This CDR3 comprises 13 residues. Germline V lookup: CDR1 DFQATT, CDR2 SNEGSKA (reference sequence). The CDR3 coding sequence is TGCAGTGCTAGAGGGGACGGAAATCAGCCCCAGCATTTT. Translating it yields CSARGDGNQPQHF.

The V and J genes are TRBV4-2 and TRBJ2-5; TRBD2 matches 13 bases. This CDR3 has 16 residues. V dropped 3 bases and J dropped 5; count of bases not matched to a gene: 6. CDR1 is LGHNA, CDR2 YNFKEQ, per germline. The CDR3 DNA reads TGTGCCAGCAGCCATGAACTAGCGGGGGGGAGTGAGACCCAGTACTTC. It translates to CASSHELAGGSETQYF.

V usage is TRBV10-3 and J usage is TRBJ2-1; no clear D gene. The CDR3 is 12 amino acids. V was shortened by 7 bases and J by 5 bases, with 9 bases between the two germline ends. Germline-derived CDR1 and CDR2 are ENHRY and SYGVKD. The CDR3 nucleotides read TGTGCCATCAAGGGCCTGGACAATGAGCAGTTCTTC. Its translation: CAIKGLDNEQFF.

V and J are TRBV15 and TRBJ2-1, with 9 bases matching TRBD1. The junction had 3 bases not matched to a gene; V was cut back by 0 bases and J by 12 bases. The CDR3 is 13 amino acids. Germline CDR1 reads LNHNV; CDR2 reads YYDKDF (reference sequence). The CDR3 DNA is TGTGCCACCAGCAGAGATAGGGACAGGGTGCAGTTCTTC. Protein: CATSRDRDRVQFF.

The chain combines TRBV27 with TRBJ2-5; 9 bases map to TRBD1. The germline gives CDR1 MNHEY, CDR2 SMNVEV (reference sequence). With V trimmed by 1 base and J by 5 bases, 8 bases remained unmatched. The CDR3 sequence is 16 residues long. CDR3 in DNA: TGTGCCAGCAGTTTATGGGGACAGGGTAAAGAGGAGACCCAGTACTTC. It translates to CASSLWGQGKEETQYF.

J is TRBJ1-2 and V is TRBV6-1, with D unresolved. CDR1 and CDR2 (germline): MNHNS, SASEGT. This CDR3 spans 16 amino acids. Trimming pared 5 bases from V and 2 bases from J, leaving 18 bases between. This CDR3 reads CASSPLGVETNYGYTF. The CDR3 DNA sequence: TGTGCCAGCAGTCCCCTGGGTGTGGAGACCAACTATGGCTACACCTTC.

V and J are TRBV20-1 and TRBJ2-3, with TRBD1 as a possible D gene (5 bases). The CDR3 is 12 residues long. V was cut by 0 bases and J by 4 bases, with 5 bases left in between. Germline CDR1 and CDR2: DFQATT and SNEGSKA (reference sequence). The CDR3 coding sequence is TGCAGTGCTAGAGAGGGGCCAGATACGCAGTATTTT. As protein: CSAREGPDTQYF.